A single sample gave rise to the 25 T cell receptor beta chains below, sequenced in a study of regulatory T cells in long-lasting Graves disease. The time point was: newly diagnosed GD, antithyroid drugs for less than 3 months. RNA from PBMCs was the source of the TCR library. The TCR beta library used iRepertoire HTBI primers with Arm-PCR amplification of CDR3. One entry per CDR3 protein results from TCRdb running MiXCR on the multiplex PCR reads. The data show about 520,000 distinct CDR3 sequences, 12% seen once. This sample also belongs to another study, concerning T cells in Graves' hyperthyroidism and ophthalmopathy.

The specimen comprised peripheral blood mononuclear cells (PBMCs), sampled at new diagnosis, from a patient treated with antithyroid drugs. These TCRs come from a woman aged 25 to 39 with Graves disease.

Concerning this clonotype: A much larger clone differs from this one at a single base, so this may be a read error. V gene TRBV4-1 combines with J gene TRBJ1-1; unclear D gene. Germline CDR1 MGHRA, CDR2 YSYEKL. The CDR3 has 15 amino acids. Trimming pared 2 bases from V and 5 bases from J, leaving 15 bases between. The CDR3 bases are TGCGCCAGCAGCCAACGGCCCTCCCCGGGGACTGAAGCTTTCTTT. This sequence encodes CASSQRPSPGTEAFF.

The sample holds many counts of this clonotype. The genes are TRBV6-5 and TRBJ2-5; TRBD2 aligns across 14 bases. The length of the CDR3 is 18 residues. Germline CDR1 is MNHEY and CDR2 is SVGAGI. V lost 3 bases to trimming and J lost 6 bases; unmatched junction nucleotides: 12. Written as DNA, the CDR3 is TGTGCCAGCAGTTATGACGATAGGGGACTAGCGGGAGAGAAGACCCAGTACTTC. Translating it yields CASSYDDRGLAGEKTQYF.

This clonotype was seen at least ten times. The V gene is TRBV18, the J gene TRBJ2-7; TRBD1 matches at 8 bases. With V trimmed by 6 bases and J by 5 bases, 9 bases remained unmatched. The CDR3 spans 14 residues. The V gene's germline CDR1 is KGHSH and CDR2 LQKENI. CDR3 amino acids: CASSSGQGTHEQYF. The CDR3 nucleotides read TGTGCCAGCTCCTCTGGACAGGGAACCCACGAGCAGTACTTC.

The chain employs TRBV7-9 and TRBJ2-3; TRBD1 matches at 8 bases. CDR3 length equals 16 residues. J was trimmed by 5 bases and V by 6 bases; bases with no gene match: 13. From germline, CDR1 is SEHNR and CDR2 FQNEAQ (reference sequence). CDR3 coding DNA: TGTGCCAGCAGTATCCCCCAGGGGGCGCGATTAGATACGCAGTATTTT. Amino acid sequence: CASSIPQGARLDTQYF.

This clonotype came up many times. The chain has TRBV6-1 and TRBJ1-4, with TRBD1 identical over 7 bases. In germline, CDR1 is MNHNS, CDR2 SASEGT. The CDR3 runs 15 residues. J lost 7 bases, V lost 4 bases, and 9 bases had no gene match. CDR3 DNA sequence: TGTGCCAGCAGTGCGCTTCAGGGGGACGTTGAAAAACTGTTTTTT. Translation: CASSALQGDVEKLFF.

This clonotype was detected many times. This sequence joins TRBV30 and TRBJ2-1; maybe TRBD2 (6 bases). Trimming took off 3 bases at V and 4 bases at J, with 10 bases between the two ends. Germline assignment: CDR1 GTSNPN and CDR2 SVGIG (reference sequence). This CDR3 has 13 amino acids. Here the CDR3 reads CAWSLATYNEQFF. The CDR3 DNA sequence: TGTGCCTGGAGCCTAGCGACATACAATGAGCAGTTCTTC.

There are many counts of this clonotype. The chain couples TRBV2 to TRBJ2-6, with D unclear. The V end lost 8 bases, the J end lost 0 bases, and 11 bases lay between the germline ends. CDR3 length: 15 residues. The germline gives CDR1 SNHLY, CDR2 FYNNEI. The CDR3 is CASGQETSGANVLTF. CDR3 DNA: TGTGCCAGCGGCCAGGAGACCTCTGGGGCCAACGTCCTGACTTTC. Full variable domain (missing parts from reference TRBV2 and TRBJ2-6): EPEVTQTPSHQVTQMGQEVILRCVPISNHLYFYWYRQILGQKVEFLVSFYNNEISEKSEIFDDQFSVERPDGSNFTLKIRSTKLEDSAMYFCASGQETSGANVLTFGAGSRLTVL.

Only a few counts were recorded for this clonotype. The chain is built from TRBV12-3 or TRBV12-4 and TRBJ1-4, with D tentatively TRBD1 (5 bases). The CDR3 spans 12 residues. Trimming left V 8 bases short and J 5 bases short, with 9 bases between. The CDR3 region is CASGTGNEKLFF. Here the CDR3 DNA reads TGTGCCAGCGGGACGGGGAATGAAAAACTGTTTTTT.

The chain recombines TRBV19 with TRBJ1-5, with a tentative D call TRBD1 (5 bases). Germline V gene data show CDR1 as LNHDA and CDR2 as SQIVND (reference sequence). This CDR3 comprises 15 residues. Trimming took off 3 bases at V and 9 bases at J, with 18 bases between the two ends. The CDR3 protein is CASSIGGGAMRPQHF. The CDR3 DNA reads as TGTGCCAGTAGTATCGGGGGGGGTGCCATGAGGCCCCAGCATTTT.

This clonotype was recorded at least ten times. This chain's CDR3 is CASSQAPGGRTEAFF. For the CDR3, the DNA is TGCGCCAGCAGCCAAGCTCCAGGGGGGAGGACTGAAGCTTTCTTT. The chain recombines TRBV4-3 with TRBJ1-1; TRBD1 matches at 7 bases. CDR1 and CDR2 from the germline V gene are LGHNA and YSLEER. The CDR3 length is 15 residues. The junction had 7 bases not matched to a gene; V was cut back by 1 base and J by 5 bases.

In the case of this clonotype: With only one base between it and a far larger clone, this is likely a read error. CDR3 in DNA: TGTGCCAGCAGCCCCACCCTCCAAGAGACCCAGTGCTTC. Translating gives CASSPTLQETQCF. V usage is TRBV7-2 and J usage is TRBJ2-5; no clear D. The CDR3 is 13 amino acids. The V gene's germline CDR1 is SGHTA and CDR2 FQGNSA. Full variable domain (rest looked up from reference TRBV7-2 and TRBJ2-5): GAGVSQSPSNKVTEKGKDVELRCDPISGHTALYWYRQSLGQGLEFLIYFQGNSAPDKSGLPSDRFSAERTGGSVSTLTIQRTQQEDSAVYLCASSPTLQETQCFGPGTRLLVL.

The V gene is TRBV6-2 or TRBV6-3, the J gene TRBJ1-2; D is unclear. V lost 3 bases and J 4 bases, leaving 9 bases between the germline ends. This CDR3 spans 13 amino acids. CDR1 and CDR2 from the germline V gene are MNHEY and SVGEGT. CDR3 coding DNA: TGTGCCAGCAGTTATCATGGGAGCTATGGCTACACCTTC. This codes for CASSYHGSYGYTF.

With regard to this clonotype: A single base separates this from a much larger clone, so it may be a read error. This chain connects TRBV20-1 to TRBJ2-3; 9 bases are a match to TRBD2. The CDR3 is 17 amino acids. Germline-derived CDR1 and CDR2 are DFQATT and SNEGSKA (reference sequence). V was clipped by 2 bases and J by 2 bases; unmatched bases: 11. CDR3 in DNA: TGCAGTGCTAGAACCCATGGAGCGGGAGGACACACAGATACGCAGTATTTT. This encodes CSARTHGAGGHTDTQYF.

This clonotype was detected ten times or more. The chain has TRBV28 and TRBJ2-5; D tentatively fits TRBD1 or TRBD2 (5 bases each). The CDR3 consists of 22 residues. Germline CDR1 MDHEN, CDR2 SYDVKM. V dropped 3 bases and J dropped 4 bases, with 36 bases sitting between them. This chain's CDR3 is CASSLLPGPRYQENWDGETQYF. For the CDR3, the DNA is TGTGCCAGCAGTTTGCTCCCGGGACCTAGGTACCAAGAGAATTGGGACGGAGAGACCCAGTACTTC. Variable domain in full (rest from reference TRBV28 and TRBJ2-5): DVKVTQSSRYLVKRTGEKVFLECVQDMDHENMFWYRQDPGLGLRLIYFSYDVKMKEKGDIPEGYSVSREKKERFSLILESASTNQTSMYLCASSLLPGPRYQENWDGETQYFGPGTRLLVL.

The V call is TRBV20-1, the J call TRBJ2-4, with 8 bases fitting TRBD2. Germline lookup yields CDR1 DFQATT and CDR2 SNEGSKA (reference sequence). The CDR3 consists of 11 residues. The chain's CDR3 is CSPTSGNIQYF. The DNA for the CDR3 is TGCAGCCCCACTAGCGGAAACATTCAGTACTTC.

In its sample, this clonotype was seen a few times. This chain connects TRBV13 to TRBJ2-2; D is perhaps TRBD2 (6 bases). Trimming removed 0 bases from V and 3 bases from J, with 8 bases in between. This CDR3 is 15 amino acids long. The V gene's germline CDR1 is PRHDT and CDR2 FYEKMQ (reference sequence). The CDR3 sequence: CASSLGGLYTGELFF. CDR3 nucleotide sequence: TGTGCCAGCAGCTTAGGGGGACTGTACACCGGGGAGCTGTTTTTT.

This clonotype was observed at least ten times. The chain recombines TRBV7-2 with TRBJ2-7, with a weak D call TRBD1 (5 bases). The germline CDR1 and CDR2 sequences are SGHTA and FQGNSA. This CDR3 is built from 14 residues. V was shortened by 5 bases and J by 3 bases, with 14 bases between the two germline ends. CDR3 region: CASSPPPGHYEQYF. CDR3 coding DNA: TGTGCCAGCAGCCCCCCCCCCGGACACTACGAGCAGTACTTC.

Of note for this clonotype: A much larger clonotype is one base distant, so this may be a read error. The CDR3 coding sequence is TGTGCCAGCAGGCGGACAGGGGTCTACGTGCAGTACTTC. As protein: CASRRTGVYVQYF. This chain connects TRBV11-2 to TRBJ2-7, with 9 bases matching TRBD1. Germline V gene sequence: CDR1 SGHAT, CDR2 FQNNGV. This CDR3 has 13 amino acids.

Only a few counts were recorded for this clonotype. A much larger clonotype is one base distant, so this may be a read error. The chain is built from TRBV19 and TRBJ1-1; D might be TRBD1 (5 bases). CDR1 and CDR2 (germline): LNHDA, SQIVND (reference sequence). V was pared by 4 bases and J by 6 bases, with 15 bases between. The CDR3 spans 14 residues. The CDR3 DNA reads TGTGCCAGTAGTACCCTACCCGGAGGGGCTGAAGCTTTCTTT. Translating it yields CASSTLPGGAEAFF.

Points on this clonotype: A much larger clone lies a single base off, so this may be a read error. CDR3 nucleotide sequence: TGTGCCAGCATCCGTAAAGGGACAGGGGGACGGCATGAGCAGTTCTTC. This sequence encodes CASIRKGTGGRHEQFF. J is TRBJ2-1 and V is TRBV2, with 11 bases fitting TRBD1. CDR1 SNHLY and CDR2 FYNNEI come from the germline V gene. This CDR3 contains 16 residues. The V segment lost 7 bases and the J segment 8 bases; nucleotides outside the gene matches: 13.

The table lists this clonotype with many counts. The chain couples TRBV6-2 or TRBV6-3 to TRBJ1-2, with D perhaps TRBD1 (5 bases). The germline CDR1 and CDR2 sequences are MNHEY and SVGEGT. V was clipped by 0 bases and J by 3 bases, with 8 bases between them. CDR3 size: 14 residues. The CDR3 sequence is CASSYSAGYYGYTF. Written as DNA, the CDR3 is TGTGCCAGCAGTTACTCAGCAGGGTACTATGGCTACACCTTC.

This clonotype was counted ten times or more. J is TRBJ2-3 and V is TRBV11-2, with D perhaps TRBD1 or TRBD2 (6 bases each). CDR1 and CDR2 from the germline V gene are SGHAT and FQNNGV. The CDR3 length is 17 residues. Deletions cut 2 bases from V and 1 base from J, with 16 bases between. CDR3 in DNA: TGTGCCAGCAGCTTACCCGGAGGGGGGTATGGCACAGATACGCAGTATTTT. As protein: CASSLPGGGYGTDTQYF.

CDR3: CATSSGTLTGEQYF. The CDR3 nucleotides are TGTGCCACCAGCAGCGGGACACTCACGGGCGAGCAGTACTTC. The rearrangement uses TRBV15 and TRBJ2-7, with TRBD1 as a possible D gene (6 bases). This CDR3 spans 14 amino acids. Germline V gene sequence: CDR1 LNHNV, CDR2 YYDKDF (reference sequence). The V end lost 3 bases, the J end lost 6 bases, and 15 bases lay between the germline ends.

There are many counts of this clonotype. The rearrangement links TRBV11-2 to TRBJ2-7, with 7 nucleotides matching TRBD2. This CDR3 has 15 residues. V was pared by 1 base and J by 4 bases, with 7 bases of the junction left unmatched. Per germline, CDR1 SGHAT and CDR2 FQNNGV. CDR3 region: CASSLVSSGGYEQYF. In nucleotides, the CDR3 is TGTGCCAGCAGCTTAGTCTCTAGCGGCGGGTACGAGCAGTACTTC.

At least ten counts were recorded for this clonotype. This chain uses TRBV30 with TRBJ2-3; possible D gene TRBD2, 5 bases. Deletions cut 4 bases from V and 4 bases from J, with 12 bases between. The CDR3 consists of 13 residues. Germline V gives CDR1 GTSNPN, CDR2 SVGIG (reference sequence). Here the CDR3 DNA reads TGTGCCTGGAACGGGGATTATTCAGATACGCAGTATTTT. Translating gives CAWNGDYSDTQYF.